These 2 T cell receptor beta chains were all obtained from the same sample, sequenced in a study of blood T cells in healthy people across ages (dated by TCRdb to the mid-2010s). Library preparation employed 5' RACE. Sequencer: Illumina HiSeq 2500. A second PCR of roughly 7 to 11 cycles was run with a J-beta primer mix and a sample-barcoded 5' primer. TCRdb trimmed public reads at Q25 via fastp, called clones via MiXCR and kept in-frame beta chains. For every CDR3 protein sequence, its rows merge into one entry that carries the most common genes and DNA. Counted in this sample were about 970,000 distinct CDR3 sequences; roughly 47% of them appeared once. The ten largest clones capture 20% to 25% of the sample. Specimen: blood. These receptors were obtained from an older woman in good health.

The rearrangement joins TRBV21-1 to TRBJ1-5; the table's D call of TRBD1 was not tested on the DNA. TRBV21-1 is classified as a pseudogene. The CDR3 extends over 16 amino acids. CDR3 nucleotide sequence: TGTGCCAGCAGCAAAGATGGGGGGCGATGCAATCAGCCCCAGCATTTT. Its translation is CASSKDGGRCNQPQHF.

The gene calls are TRBV4-1 and TRBJ2-2; no firm D call. Looked up from germline, CDR1 is MGHRA and CDR2 is YSYEKL. The CDR3 covers 15 residues. Deletions cut 4 bases from V and 5 bases from J, with 14 bases between. CDR3 residues: CASSRTVGPTGELFF. For the CDR3, the DNA is TGCGCCAGCAGCCGGACCGTCGGCCCAACCGGGGAGCTGTTTTTT.